This TCR beta chain was identified during a study of shared clonotypes between healthy human individuals. Positive CCR7 selection of CD45RO-negative cells yielded the naive CD8 cells, and terminally differentiated effector memory CD45RA+ cells were excluded. Adult donors, all healthy and HIV-negative, had no recent acute infections or vaccinations. Concerning this clone itself: The antigen remains undetermined.

Whole-study results and caveats: Non-shared clonotypes showed lower generation probabilities than clonotypes common to all four donors. For naive CD4 cells, roughly 5% of clonotypes were shared across a few donors.

Germline-derived CDR1 and CDR2 are MDHEN and SYDVKM. Trimming took off 1 base at V and 2 bases at J, with 9 bases between the two ends. This CDR3 has 15 amino acids. Per the original methods: Filtering was not the same, since immunoSEQ gave junction-only sequences without quality scores. Data came from immunoSEQ multiplex PCR; TCRdb stores just in-frame clones and leaves some out. The V and J calls and clone size were taken over from that table, and D and trimming were inferred from the DNA. The sample lists hundreds of thousands of clones; 95% were seen once. This rearrangement joins TRBV28 to TRBJ1-5; D is possibly TRBD1 (5 bases). The receptor was isolated from a woman aged 25 to 39 in good health. The sequenced material came from naive CD8+ T cells sorted from blood. The CDR3 spells CASSLSRGGNQPQHF. The CDR3 region has the DNA TGTGCCAGCAGTTTATCTCGGGGGGGCAATCAGCCCCAGCATTTT.